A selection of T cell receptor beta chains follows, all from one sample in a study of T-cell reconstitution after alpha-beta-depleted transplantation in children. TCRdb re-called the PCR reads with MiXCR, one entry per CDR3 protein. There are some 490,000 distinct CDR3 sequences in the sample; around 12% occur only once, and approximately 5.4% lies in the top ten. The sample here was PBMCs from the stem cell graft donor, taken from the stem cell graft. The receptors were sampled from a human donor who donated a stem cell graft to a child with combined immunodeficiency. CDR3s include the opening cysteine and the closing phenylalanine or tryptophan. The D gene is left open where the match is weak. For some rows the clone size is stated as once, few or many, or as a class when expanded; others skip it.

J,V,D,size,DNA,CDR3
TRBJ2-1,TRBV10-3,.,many,TGTGCCATCAGTGTTGGGGGATCCTACAATGAGCAGTTCTTC,CAISVGGSYNEQFF
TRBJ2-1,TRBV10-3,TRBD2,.,TGTGCCATCGGGGGACTAGCGGGGGTAGGGGATGAGCAGTTCTTC,CAIGGLAGVGDEQFF
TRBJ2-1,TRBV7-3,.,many,TGTGCCAGCAGCTTGCGGTTGGGGGAGAATAGCAATGAGCAGTTCTTC,CASSLRLGENSNEQFF
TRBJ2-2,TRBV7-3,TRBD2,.,TGTGCCAGCAGCTCCCCCGCGGGGACTAGCAACACCGGGGAGCTGTTTTTT,CASSSPAGTSNTGELFF
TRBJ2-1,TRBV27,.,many,TGTGCCAGCAGTTCCACAGCGGGCGGCCAGCAGTTCTTC,CASSSTAGGQQFF
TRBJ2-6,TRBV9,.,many,TGTGCCAGCAGTACCACCTTCCGGACAAGCTCTGGGGCCAACGTCCTGACTTTC,CASSTTFRTSSGANVLTF
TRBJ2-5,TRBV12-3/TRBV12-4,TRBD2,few,TGTGCCAGCAGCTCCCTAGCGGGAAACCAAGAGACCCAGTACTTC,CASSSLAGNQETQYF
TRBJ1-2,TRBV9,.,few,TGTGCCAGCAGCGTAGCAGTGAACTATGGCTACACCTTC,CASSVAVNYGYTF
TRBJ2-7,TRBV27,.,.,TGTGCCAGCAGTGCTCAGGTGGCCTACGAGCAGTACTTC,CASSAQVAYEQYF
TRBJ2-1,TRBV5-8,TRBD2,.,TGTGCCAGCACTAACCCACGAGCGGGAATCCATGAGCAGTTCTTC,CASTNPRAGIHEQFF
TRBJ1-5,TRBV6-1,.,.,TGTGCCAGCACCTTGACTGTCAGCAATCAGCCCCAGCATTTT,CASTLTVSNQPQHF
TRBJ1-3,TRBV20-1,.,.,TGCAGCGAGGACGGAAACACCATATATTTT,CSEDGNTIYF
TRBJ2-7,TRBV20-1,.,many,TGCAGTGCTAGGCGGCTAGGTGACGAGCAGTACTTC,CSARRLGDEQYF
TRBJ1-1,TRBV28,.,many,TGTGCCAGCAGTTTAGGCTTGCAGGCGAACACTGAAGCTTTCTTT,CASSLGLQANTEAFF
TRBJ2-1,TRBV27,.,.,TGTGCCAGCAGTTTATCATCGGGGATGATATACAATGAGCAGTTCTTC,CASSLSSGMIYNEQFF
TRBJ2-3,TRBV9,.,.,TGTGCCAGCAGCGTAGCCTTGGATACGCAGTATTTT,CASSVALDTQYF
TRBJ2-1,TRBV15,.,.,TGTGCCACCAGCAGAGAGTGGAGCAATGAGCAGTTCTTC,CATSREWSNEQFF
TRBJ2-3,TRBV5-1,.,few,TGCGCCAGCAGCTTGGAGCACCCTAGCACAGATACGCAGTATTTT,CASSLEHPSTDTQYF
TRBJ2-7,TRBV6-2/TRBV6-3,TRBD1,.,TGTGCCAGCAGGCATTGGACAGGGGGCTACGAGCAGTACTTC,CASRHWTGGYEQYF
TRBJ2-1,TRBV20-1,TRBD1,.,TGCAGTGGGACAGGGGGCGGTGAGCAGTTCTTC,CSGTGGGEQFF
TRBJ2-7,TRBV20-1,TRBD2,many,TGCAGTGCAACCGCTCTAGCGGTACGCGCAGACGAGCAGTACTTC,CSATALAVRADEQYF
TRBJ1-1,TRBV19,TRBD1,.,TGTGCCAGTAGGAGACAGGGAGGGAACACTGAAGCTTTCTTT,CASRRQGGNTEAFF
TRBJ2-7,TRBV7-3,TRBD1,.,TGTGCCAGCAGCCCTGATGTAGGGACAGGATCCTACGAGCAGTACTTC,CASSPDVGTGSYEQYF
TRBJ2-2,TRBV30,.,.,TGTGCCTGGAGAGAAGGGGTGTCGACCGGGGAGCTGTTTTTT,CAWREGVSTGELFF
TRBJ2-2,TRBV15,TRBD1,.,TGTGCCACCAGCATCTGGACAGGTACCGGGGAGCTGTTTTTT,CATSIWTGTGELFF
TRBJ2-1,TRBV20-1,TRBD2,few,TGCAGTGCTAGAGGGTACAGCGGGAGGGGTCAGGTGATCGATGAGCAGTTCTTC,CSARGYSGRGQVIDEQFF
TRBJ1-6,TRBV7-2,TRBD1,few,TGTGCCAGCAGCTTAGGAGGACAGGGAAATTCACCCCTCCACTTT,CASSLGGQGNSPLHF
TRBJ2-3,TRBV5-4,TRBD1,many,TGTGCCAGCAGCTTGGTAGGGGGCAGGGGGCTTGGAGATACGCAGTATTTT,CASSLVGGRGLGDTQYF
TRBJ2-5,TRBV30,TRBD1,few,TGTGCCTGGAATAGGAACAGGGGGACCCAAGAGACCCAGTACTTC,CAWNRNRGTQETQYF
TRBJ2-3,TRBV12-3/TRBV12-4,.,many,TGTGCCAGCAAGAGAACTAGCCAACACACAGATACGCAGTATTTT,CASKRTSQHTDTQYF
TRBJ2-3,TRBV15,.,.,TGTGCCACCAGCACCTGGGACCTCGCCGGCACAGATACGCAGTATTTT,CATSTWDLAGTDTQYF
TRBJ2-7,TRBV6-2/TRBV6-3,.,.,TGTGCCAGCAGTTACCCCGCGGAGGGGGCTTACGAGCAGTACTTC,CASSYPAEGAYEQYF
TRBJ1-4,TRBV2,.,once,TGTGCCAGCAGTGAAGATACAGGGATGTATGAAAAACTGTTTTTT,CASSEDTGMYEKLFF
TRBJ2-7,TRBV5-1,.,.,TGCGCCAGCAGCTCAGGCTCGGGGATGAAACGCTACGAGCAGTACTTC,CASSSGSGMKRYEQYF
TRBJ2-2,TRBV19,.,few,TGTGCCAGTTTGGGTTGGGCTACCGGGGAGCTGTTTTTT,CASLGWATGELFF
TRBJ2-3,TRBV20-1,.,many,TGCAGTGCTAGACGGCAGACCAACACAGATACGCAGTATTTT,CSARRQTNTDTQYF
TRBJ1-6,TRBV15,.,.,TGTGCCACCAGCAGGGACCCGGATAATTCACCCCTCCACTTT,CATSRDPDNSPLHF
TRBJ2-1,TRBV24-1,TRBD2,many,TGTGCCACCAGTGACACCACTAGCGGGAGAGATGAGCAGTTCTTC,CATSDTTSGRDEQFF
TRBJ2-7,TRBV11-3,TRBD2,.,TGTGCCAGCAGCTATGCCGGGACTAGCGACTACGAGCAGTACTTC,CASSYAGTSDYEQYF
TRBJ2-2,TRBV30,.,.,TGTGCCTGGAGTGTGGGGCAGTCGAACACCGGGGAGCTGTTTTTT,CAWSVGQSNTGELFF
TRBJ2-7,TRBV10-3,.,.,TGTGCCATCAGTGAGTCGTTTGGATCGGCCTACGAGCAGTACTTC,CAISESFGSAYEQYF
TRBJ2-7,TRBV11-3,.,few,TGTGCCAGCAGCTCCCCCCGATTGGTGGAAGGGCTCGAGCAGTACTTC,CASSSPRLVEGLEQYF
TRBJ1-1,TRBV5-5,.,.,TGTGCCAGCAGCTTGGACGGATTGATGAACACTGAAGCTTTCTTT,CASSLDGLMNTEAFF
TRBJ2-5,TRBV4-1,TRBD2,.,TGCGCCAGCAGCCGGGGACTAGCGGGAAGGGCGGCAGGAGAGACCCAGTACTTC,CASSRGLAGRAAGETQYF
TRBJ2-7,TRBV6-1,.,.,TGTGCCAGCAGTCCCCCAGGGGTTCACCACTACGAGCAGTACTTC,CASSPPGVHHYEQYF
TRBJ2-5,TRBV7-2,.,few,TGTGCCAGCAGCTTATCTAGACAGGGAGGATTGGAGACCCAGTACTTC,CASSLSRQGGLETQYF
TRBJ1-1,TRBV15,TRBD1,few,TGTGCCACCAGCAGAGACTACCAGGGGGCGACTGAAGCTTTCTTT,CATSRDYQGATEAFF
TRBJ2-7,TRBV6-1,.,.,TGTGCCAGCAGTGACCCACTAGGAGTGATCCGCGAGCAGTACTTC,CASSDPLGVIREQYF
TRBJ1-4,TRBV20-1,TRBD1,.,TGCAGTGCTAGAGTCAGGGGGGGGCCGAATGAAAAACTGTTTTTT,CSARVRGGPNEKLFF